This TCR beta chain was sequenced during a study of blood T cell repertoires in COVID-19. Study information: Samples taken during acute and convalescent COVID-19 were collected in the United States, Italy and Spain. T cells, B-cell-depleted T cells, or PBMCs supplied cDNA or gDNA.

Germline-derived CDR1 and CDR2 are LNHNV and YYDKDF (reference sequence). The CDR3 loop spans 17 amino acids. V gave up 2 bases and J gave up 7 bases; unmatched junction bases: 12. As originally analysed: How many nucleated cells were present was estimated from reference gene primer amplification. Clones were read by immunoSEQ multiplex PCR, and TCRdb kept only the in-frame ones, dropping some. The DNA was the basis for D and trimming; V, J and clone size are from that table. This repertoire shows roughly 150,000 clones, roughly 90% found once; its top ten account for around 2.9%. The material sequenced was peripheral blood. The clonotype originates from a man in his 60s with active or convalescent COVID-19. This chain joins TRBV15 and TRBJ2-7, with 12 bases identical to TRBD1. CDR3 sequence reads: CATSRSTGTGGAGEQYF. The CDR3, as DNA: TGTGCCACCAGCAGAAGCACCGGGACAGGGGGCGCGGGGGAGCAGTACTTC.